This T cell receptor beta chain was sequenced in a study of T cells in Graves' hyperthyroidism and ophthalmopathy. Across the study: Prior to any treatment, at the point of initial diagnosis, peripheral blood was collected.

The study's findings and limits: In the blood, most expanded thyroid clonotypes above 0.001 appeared as well.

There were TCR beta CDR3 regions amplified from RNA transcripts. Using the HTBI primer set, a first-round RT-PCR was run on the TCR CDR3. TCRdb redid the calling of the multiplex PCR reads with MiXCR, one entry per CDR3 protein. The table has approximately 610,000 distinct CDR3 sequences, roughly a sixth seen once. Germline CDR1 and CDR2: LGHNA and YNFKEQ. The V end lost 3 bases, the J end lost 8 bases, and 23 bases lay between the germline ends. This CDR3 spans 17 amino acids. Patients aged 18 to 65 had newly diagnosed hyperthyroidism lasting under 2 months. In regard to this clonotype: Its target is unknown. A much larger clone is a single base away; this may be a read error.

This receptor was taken from a young woman with Graves' hyperthyroidism. The sample consisted of blood. The chain couples TRBV4-2 to TRBJ1-3; D unresolved. The CDR3 nucleotides are TGTGCCAGCAGCCACCCGGCTGGACCCTCGGGCGGAGACACCATATATTTT. As protein: CASSHPAGPSGGDTIYF.